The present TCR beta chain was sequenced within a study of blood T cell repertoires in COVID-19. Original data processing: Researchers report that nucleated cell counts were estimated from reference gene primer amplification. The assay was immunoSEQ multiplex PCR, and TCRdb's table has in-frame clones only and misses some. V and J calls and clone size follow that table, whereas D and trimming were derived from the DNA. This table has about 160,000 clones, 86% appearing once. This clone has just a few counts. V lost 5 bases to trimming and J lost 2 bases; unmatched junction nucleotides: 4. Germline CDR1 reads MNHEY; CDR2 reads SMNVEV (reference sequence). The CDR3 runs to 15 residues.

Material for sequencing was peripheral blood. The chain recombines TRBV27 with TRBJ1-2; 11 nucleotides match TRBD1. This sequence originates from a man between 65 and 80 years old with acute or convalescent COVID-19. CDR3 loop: CASSRTGGENYGYTF. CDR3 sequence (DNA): TGTGCCAGCAGTCGGACAGGGGGCGAGAACTATGGCTACACCTTC.